The source of this T cell receptor (beta chain) is a study of CD8+CD57+ T cells in acquired aplastic anemia. It was patients with CD8+CD57+ cell expansion by flow cytometry who were chosen for sequencing. Every one of the patients had aplastic anemia (severe, acquired). There was no therapy given to any patient before the blood sampling took place. Genomic DNA templated the TCR beta VDJ and CDR3 profiling. In TCRdb, the reads were re-called with MiXCR into one record per CDR3 protein. The repertoire holds 100,000 to 150,000 distinct CDR3 sequences, with over 30% as singletons. Germline CDR1 is ENHRY and CDR2 is SYGVKD. The CDR3 has 12 residues. Points on this clonotype: A read error may account for a junction end that differs from germline.

This TCR derives from a human donor with aplastic anemia. Specimen: sorted CD4+, CD8+, or CD8+CD57+ T cells (not recorded which) from PBMCs. The chain combines TRBV10-3 with TRBJ2-5, with a weak D call TRBD2 (5 bases). DNA for the CDR3: TGTGCCAGCAGTTACTCAGGAGGGACCCAGTACTTC. Translating gives CASSYSGGTQYF.